Described below is a single T cell receptor beta chain sequence and its context. The antigen is not known. Trimming stripped 0 bases from V and 4 bases from J, with 3 bases between. Germline values: CDR1 SQVTM, CDR2 ANQGSEA. The CDR3 consists of 11 residues. The data originate from a study of early T cells in non-severe SARS-CoV-2 infection. The study's findings and limits: Private and CD4 specificities were missed by VDJdb matching, skewed to anti-spike CD8.

In the library, individual cDNA molecules carried attached unique molecular identifiers. One entry per CDR3 protein results from TCRdb running MiXCR on the 5' RACE reads. The repertoire holds 68,000 or so distinct CDR3 sequences, with roughly 13% as singletons. Source material: whole blood. The sequence was obtained from an adult who was a healthcare worker with PCR-confirmed SARS-CoV-2 infection or an uninfected control (not recorded which). V and J are TRBV29-1 and TRBJ2-5; D uncertain. The CDR3 protein is CSVEDGETQYF. As DNA, the CDR3 is TGCAGCGTTGAAGATGGAGAGACCCAGTACTTC.